Listed below are T cell receptor beta chains from one sample, sequenced in a study of T cell responses to AZD1222 COVID-19 vaccine. Libraries were prepared by immunoSEQ multiplex PCR; TCRdb keeps only in-frame clonotypes and omits some of them. The sample carries about 160,000 clones, approximately 88% recorded once. The input for sequencing was peripheral blood, taken 28 days after the second AZD1222 dose. These receptor sequences come from an adult who received the AZD1222 COVID-19 vaccine. The CDR3 runs from the conserved cysteine through the conserved F or W. A D gene is named only where the DNA matches it firmly. Clone size, where shown, is once, few, many, or a class for clones that have expanded.

TRBJ2-2	TRBV6-5	TRBD1	NA	TGTGCCAGCAGCGACCAGGGGGTCGGGGAGCTGTTTTTT	CASSDQGVGELFF
TRBJ1-1	TRBV4-2	NA	once	TGTGCCAGCAGCCAAGATGTGGAGGCCCGGCGAGCTTTCTTT	CASSQDVEARRAFF
TRBJ2-7	TRBV6-5	NA	once	TGTGCCAGCAGCCCGAGACATTATGTCTACGAGCAGTACTTC	CASSPRHYVYEQYF
TRBJ1-6	TRBV6-5	NA	NA	TGTGCCAGCAGTTACCCCAATTCACCCCTCCACTTT	CASSYPNSPLHF
TRBJ2-7	TRBV2	NA	NA	TGTGCCAGCAGTGCTCCCTCGAGGGAGCAGTACTTC	CASSAPSREQYF
TRBJ1-5	TRBV7-2	NA	once	TGTGCCAGCAGCTTAGGACAGCCCAATCAGCCCCAGCATTTT	CASSLGQPNQPQHF
TRBJ1-2	TRBV3-1/TRBV3-2	NA	NA	TGTGCCAGCAGCCAAAACGATAATAAATATGGCTACACCTTC	CASSQNDNKYGYTF
TRBJ2-7	TRBV7-2	NA	NA	TGTGCCAGCAGCCCCCAGTTTCTGAGGGGAGAGCAGTACTTC	CASSPQFLRGEQYF
TRBJ2-7	TRBV6-5	NA	NA	TGTGCCAGCAGTTACGGGTACCCGGTTAGCTCCTACGAGCAGTACTTC	CASSYGYPVSSYEQYF
TRBJ2-2	TRBV7-2	TRBD1	NA	TGTGCCAGCAGCCCGCAGGGACAGACTAACACCGGGGAGCTGTTTTTT	CASSPQGQTNTGELFF
TRBJ2-1	TRBV14	TRBD2	once	TGTGCCAGCAGCCAAATTGGGGGGGGATACAATGAGCAGTTCTTC	CASSQIGGGYNEQFF
TRBJ2-1	TRBV19	TRBD2	NA	TGTGCCAGTGGCCCGGGGGGGCCCCGAACCAATGAGCAGTTCTTC	CASGPGGPRTNEQFF
TRBJ2-3	TRBV3-1/TRBV3-2	TRBD2	NA	TGTGCCAGCAGCCCCACTAGCGGGAGCACAGATACGCAGTATTTT	CASSPTSGSTDTQYF
TRBJ1-4	TRBV4-1	NA	NA	TGCGCCAGCAGCCAGGGGGGCGGGGATGATGTGTTTTTT	CASSQGGGDDVFF
TRBJ2-1	TRBV28	TRBD1	NA	TGTGCCAGCAGTTTAGGGGACAGGGCCCTCAATGAGCAGTTCTTC	CASSLGDRALNEQFF
TRBJ2-5	TRBV10-3	NA	NA	TGTGCCATCAGTGGTAACGGGCGATCGGGCGAGACCCAGTACTTC	CAISGNGRSGETQYF
TRBJ2-7	TRBV29-1	NA	NA	TGCAGCGTTATAGGCGTTCTTAGCTCCTACGAGCAGTACTTC	CSVIGVLSSYEQYF
TRBJ1-5	TRBV6-5	TRBD1	NA	TGTGCCAGCAGTTACGGGACAGGGAACAATCAGCCCCAGCATTTT	CASSYGTGNNQPQHF
TRBJ2-7	TRBV4-1	TRBD1	NA	TGCGCCAGCAGCCAAGAAGGGGGACAGGGCGACGAGCAGTACTTC	CASSQEGGQGDEQYF
TRBJ2-7	TRBV11-3	NA	once	TGTGCCAGCAGCCTGGGGACCGCGGGGGCCGACGAGCAGTACTTC	CASSLGTAGADEQYF
TRBJ1-2	TRBV7-2	NA	once	TGTGCCAGCAGCTCAGGGTTTGGCTACACCTTC	CASSSGFGYTF
TRBJ1-1	TRBV6-5	NA	NA	TGTGCCAGCAGTTACGTGAGGGGGAACACTGAAGCTTTCTTT	CASSYVRGNTEAFF
TRBJ2-7	TRBV4-1	NA	NA	TGCGCCAGCAGCCGCCATCAGGGGAACTACGAGCAGTACTTC	CASSRHQGNYEQYF
TRBJ1-5	TRBV6-5	TRBD1	NA	TGTGCCAGCAAACCGACAGGGTTCAATCAGCCCCAGCATTTT	CASKPTGFNQPQHF
TRBJ2-5	TRBV29-1	NA	NA	TGCAGCGTTGAGACAGGCTTTAAAGAGACCCAGTACTTC	CSVETGFKETQYF